These 3 T cell receptor beta chains were all obtained from the same sample, sequenced in a study of CD8 T cells in Susac syndrome (dated by TCRdb to the late 2010s). The library relied on the immunoSEQ multiplex PCR assay. RNA was extracted using the RNeasy kit, and about 0.45 to 1 ug of the RNA was reverse transcribed with random hexamers. Starting from the raw public reads, TCRdb applied fastp trimming at Q25, assembled clones with MiXCR and retained in-frame beta chains. CDR3 protein sequences are deduplicated, and each keeps its most common genes and DNA. Here the sample has roughly 150,000 distinct CDR3 sequences; over 85% occur a single time. Around 0.21% of the sample goes to the ten largest clones. Sequencing used CD8+ T cells from PBMCs. The origin of the receptors is a human donor with multiple sclerosis.

This chain joins TRBV7-9 and TRBJ2-1; D call uncertain. Germline values: CDR1 SEHNR, CDR2 FQNEAQ (reference sequence). This CDR3 contains 14 residues. Trimming cost V 11 bases and J 0 bases, with 14 bases left between them. Written as DNA, the CDR3 is TGTGCCGTCTTGGCCTCGAGCTCCTACAATGAGCAGTTCTTC. This codes for CAVLASSSYNEQFF.

V usage is TRBV4-1 and J usage is TRBJ2-5; the D is unclear. Germline V gives CDR1 MGHRA, CDR2 YSYEKL. With 3 bases removed from V and 0 bases from J, the gap between germline ends came to 11 bases. The CDR3 runs 15 residues. CDR3 coding DNA: TGCGCCAGCAGCCAGAGAGACGGAAACCAAGAGACCCAGTACTTC. Its translation is CASSQRDGNQETQYF.

The chain links TRBV20-1 to TRBJ1-2; D is undetermined. V lost 5 bases to trimming and J lost 10 bases, with 14 bases between them. Germline CDR1 reads DFQATT; CDR2 reads SNEGSKA (reference sequence). The CDR3 extends over 11 amino acids. CDR3 DNA sequence: TGCAGTGCTTGGGCCCGTTCGGCCTACACCTTC. Its translation: CSAWARSAYTF.